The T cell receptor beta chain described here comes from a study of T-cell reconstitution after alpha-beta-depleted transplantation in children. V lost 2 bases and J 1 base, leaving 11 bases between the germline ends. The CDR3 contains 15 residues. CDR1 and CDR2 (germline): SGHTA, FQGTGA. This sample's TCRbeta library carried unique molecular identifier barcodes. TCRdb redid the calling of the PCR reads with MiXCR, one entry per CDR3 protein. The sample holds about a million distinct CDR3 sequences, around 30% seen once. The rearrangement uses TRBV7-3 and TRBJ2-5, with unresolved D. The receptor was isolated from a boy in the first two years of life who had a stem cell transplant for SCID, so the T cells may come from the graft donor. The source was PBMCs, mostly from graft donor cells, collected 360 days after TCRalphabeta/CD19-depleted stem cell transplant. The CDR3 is CASSLRLGRQETQYF. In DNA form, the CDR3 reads TGTGCCAGCAGCTTACGGTTAGGGCGCCAAGAGACCCAGTACTTC.